The clone carrying this T cell receptor beta chain came up many times. What it binds is unknown. This entry is derived from a study of T cells in Graves' hyperthyroidism and ophthalmopathy. Overall study: Any treatment followed the collection of peripheral blood at initial diagnosis. Study observations and caveats: Most thyroid clonotypes expanded above 0.001 appeared in blood too.

RNA transcripts were the template for amplifying TCR beta CDR3 regions. When the TCR CDR3 underwent first-round RT-PCR, the HTBI primer set was used. TCRdb reanalysed the multiplex PCR reads using MiXCR and keeps one entry per CDR3 protein. The sample shows about 500,000 distinct CDR3 sequences, 13% to 15% of them seen only once. The CDR3 totals 14 residues. With 0 bases removed from V and 5 bases from J, the gap between germline ends came to 7 bases. Germline V CDR1 and CDR2: ENHRY, SYGVKD. Aged 18 to 65, the patients had hyperthyroidism that was newly diagnosed and had lasted under 2 months. Uncontrolled infection, other autoimmune disease, pregnancy or lactation excluded patients.

This sequence was found in a woman between 18 and 29 years old with Graves' hyperthyroidism. The sequenced sample consisted of blood. The V gene is TRBV10-3, the J gene TRBJ2-2; the D is unclear. The CDR3 coding sequence is TGTGCCATCAGTGAGTCGAGACCGACCGGGGAGCTGTTTTTT. It is translated as CAISESRPTGELFF.